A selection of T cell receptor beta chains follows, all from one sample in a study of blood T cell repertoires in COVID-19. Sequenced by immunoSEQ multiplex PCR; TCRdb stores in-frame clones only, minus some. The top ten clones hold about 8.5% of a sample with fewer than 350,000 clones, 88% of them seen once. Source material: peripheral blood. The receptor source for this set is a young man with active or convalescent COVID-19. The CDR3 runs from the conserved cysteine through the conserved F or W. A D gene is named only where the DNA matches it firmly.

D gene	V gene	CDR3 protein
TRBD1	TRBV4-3	CASSPVSGTGGHEQYF
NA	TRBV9	CASSVAQAGANEQFF
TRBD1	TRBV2	CASSERGPPSPLHF
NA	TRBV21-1	CASSKDLAGDRGLGTEAFF
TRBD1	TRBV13	CASSPNPGQVNTGELFF
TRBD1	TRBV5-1	CASSALTGGNDEQYF
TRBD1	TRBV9	CASSVGQGGNQPQHF
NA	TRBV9	CASSVGTPSRGYTF
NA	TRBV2	CASSETGGSNEKLFF
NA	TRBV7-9	CASGLDQETQYF